This entry describes one T cell receptor beta chain. As yet, its antigen is unknown. The CDR3 loop spans 15 amino acids. V was pared by 1 base and J by 5 bases, with 11 bases between. Looked up from germline, CDR1 is SEHNR and CDR2 is FQNEAQ (reference sequence). This entry comes from a study of cytomegalovirus exposure and HLA in healthy donors. General observations from the study: Three CMV-associated chains were confirmed in vitro to be specific for CMV antigens.

This PCR relied on a set of 60 Vbeta primers and 13 Jbeta primers. Assay used: immunoSEQ multiplex PCR; TCRdb lists only in-frame clones, some missing. In the table there are under 95,000 clones, more than 75% of which are singletons. The receptor was derived from a man aged 25 to 45 in good health and CMV-seropositive. J is TRBJ2-2 and V is TRBV7-9; possibly TRBD1 for D (5 bases). The sequenced material came from PBMCs. CDR3 DNA sequence: TGTGCCAGCAGCTTAGGCGTCTCAGGGACCGGGGAGCTGTTTTTT. Encoded protein: CASSLGVSGTGELFF.